This TCR beta chain was sequenced during a study of CXCR3-negative and CXCR3-positive naive CD8 T cells. The sorting of each CD8+ T cell subset was done in triplicate, at about 300,000 cells each. Naive CD8+ T cells displayed a CD45RO-CCR7+CD27+CD95- phenotype. The germline gives CDR1 SNHLY, CDR2 FYNNEI. This CDR3 region has 16 residues. Findings and caveats of the study: CXCR3-positive naive cells carried more hydrophobic TRB CDR3s than CXCR3-negative ones.

Concerning this clonotype: The target antigen is unknown.

With UMI labels, 5' RACE was used to prepare the TRB cDNA libraries. One entry per CDR3 protein, without DNA, is what TCRdb gives after re-calling the 5' RACE reads. The sample totals some 64,000 distinct CDR3 sequences. Sequenced material: naive CXCR3+ CD8+ T cells from blood. Indicated subset: CD45RO-CCR7+CD27+CD95- naive CD8+ T cells expressing CXCR3 (TNR3+). The chain has TRBV2 and TRBJ2-3. The origin of this receptor is a human donor in good health. Some clones in this sample may be carry-over from other donors' samples. This chain's CDR3 is CASSEVAFSSTDTQYF.